This T cell receptor beta chain was sequenced during a study of beta chain features in type 1 diabetes. At the level of the study: No age, gender or cell yield differences were seen between patients and healthy donors. Study findings and constraints: Type 1 diabetes patients had moderately but significantly shorter TCRB CDR3s in all four CD4+ subsets.

cDNA synthesis used the whole RNA isolate, giving expressed TCRB sequences. Clones were sequenced by immunoSEQ multiplex PCR, and TCRdb holds only the in-frame ones, with some missing. The table shows over 650,000 clones, with about 14% occurring only once. A word on this clone: The target antigen is unknown.

Germline loops: CDR1 ENHRY, CDR2 SYGVKD. The CDR3 totals 11 residues. Trimming removed 7 bases at V and 5 bases at J, with 6 bases between. This sequence originates from a man between 18 and 29 years old with type 1 diabetes. Sequenced: naive CD4+ T cells from blood. V and J are TRBV10-3 and TRBJ2-1, with D unclear. The CDR3 nucleotides are TGTGCCATCACGTGGCACAATGAGCAGTTCTTC. This codes for CAITWHNEQFF.